The T cell receptor beta chain described here comes from a study of Graves' ophthalmopathy and Graves' hyperthyroidism. CAS ≥3, NOSPECS ≥4, moderate-to-severe activity and duration under 3 months marked donors with ophthalmopathy. The starting material, approximately 10 ml of fresh peripheral blood, provided the PBMCs. Findings and limits, study-wide: The model's prediction of ophthalmopathy progression had approximately 67% sensitivity and roughly 72% specificity. The authors also found most expanded thyroid clonotypes above 0.001 frequency in blood.

This clonotype was picked up a small number of times. The target antigen is unknown. The junction and the germline gene differ at one end; a read error may be behind it. Researchers took RNA transcripts and amplified TCR beta CDR3 regions from them. An opening RT-PCR round employed HTBI primers and preceded a second-round multiplex PCR. TCRdb called the multiplex PCR reads again in MiXCR, with one record for every CDR3 protein. The repertoire includes 740,000 or so distinct CDR3 sequences, 40% of them detected once, and 44% sits in the top ten. Germline assignment: CDR1 KGHDR and CDR2 SFDVKD. There are 17 residues in the CDR3.

The source material was peripheral blood. The source is an adult man with Graves' ophthalmopathy. V usage is TRBV24-1 and J usage is TRBJ1-5; D uncertain. The CDR3 sequence is CASSLVAQYKLSQPQHF. Written as DNA, the CDR3 is TGTGCCAGCAGTTTAGTCGCGCAGTACAAGCTCTCTCAGCCCCAGCATTTT.